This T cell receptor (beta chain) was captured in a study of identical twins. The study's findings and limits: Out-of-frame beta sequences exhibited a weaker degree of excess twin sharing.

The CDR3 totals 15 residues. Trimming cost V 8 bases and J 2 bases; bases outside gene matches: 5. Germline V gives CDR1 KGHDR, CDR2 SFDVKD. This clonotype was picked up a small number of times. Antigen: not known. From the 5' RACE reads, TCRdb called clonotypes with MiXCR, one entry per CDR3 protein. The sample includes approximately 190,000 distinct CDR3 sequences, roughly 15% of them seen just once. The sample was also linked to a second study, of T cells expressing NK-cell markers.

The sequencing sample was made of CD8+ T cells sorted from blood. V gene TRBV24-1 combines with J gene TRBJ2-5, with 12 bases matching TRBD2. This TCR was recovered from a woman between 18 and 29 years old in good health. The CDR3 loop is CATTGLAGPQETQYF. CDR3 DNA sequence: TGTGCCACCACCGGACTAGCGGGACCTCAAGAGACCCAGTACTTC.